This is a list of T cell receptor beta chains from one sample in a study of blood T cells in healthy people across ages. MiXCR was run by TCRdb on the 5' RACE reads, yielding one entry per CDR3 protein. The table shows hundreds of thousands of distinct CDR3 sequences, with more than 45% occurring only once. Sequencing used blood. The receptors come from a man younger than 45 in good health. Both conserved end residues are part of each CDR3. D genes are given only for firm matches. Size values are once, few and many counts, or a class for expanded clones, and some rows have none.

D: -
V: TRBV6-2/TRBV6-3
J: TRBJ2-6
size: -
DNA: TGTGCCAGCAGTTACATCCGCTCTGGGGCCAACGTCCTGACTTTC
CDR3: CASSYIRSGANVLTF

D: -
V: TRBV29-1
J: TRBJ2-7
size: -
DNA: TGCAGCGTCCAAGCCCAGACAGGTCGTTACGAGCAGTACTTC
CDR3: CSVQAQTGRYEQYF

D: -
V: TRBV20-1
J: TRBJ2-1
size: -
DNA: TGCAGTGCTCCCCACCTAAACAATGAGCAGTTCTTC
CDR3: CSAPHLNNEQFF

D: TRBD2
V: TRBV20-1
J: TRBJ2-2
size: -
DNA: TGCAGTGCTTTCCGGGGTCTAGCGGGGACCGGGGAGCTGTTTTTT
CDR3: CSAFRGLAGTGELFF

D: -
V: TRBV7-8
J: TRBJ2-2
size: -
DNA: TGTGCCAGCAGCATTAGTAGAACGAACACCGGGGAGCTGTTTTTT
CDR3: CASSISRTNTGELFF

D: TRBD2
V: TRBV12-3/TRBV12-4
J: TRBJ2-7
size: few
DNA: TGTGCCAGCAGTTTAGGGACTAGTGCCTACGAGCAGTACTTC
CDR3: CASSLGTSAYEQYF

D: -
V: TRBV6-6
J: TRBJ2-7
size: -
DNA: TGTGCCAGCAATGACTGGGACAACGAGCAGTACTTC
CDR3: CASNDWDNEQYF

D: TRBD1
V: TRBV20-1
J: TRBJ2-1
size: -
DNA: TGCAGTGCTAGAACAACCAGGGGGTATTTGGGCAATGAGCAGTTCTTC
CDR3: CSARTTRGYLGNEQFF

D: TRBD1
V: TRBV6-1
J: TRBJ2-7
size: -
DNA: TGTGCCAGCAGTGCCCGACAGGGGAATAGCTACGAGCAGTACTTC
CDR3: CASSARQGNSYEQYF

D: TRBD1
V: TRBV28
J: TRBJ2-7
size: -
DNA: TGTGCCAGCAGTTCTCCCGGGACAGGGTTAGGTGAGCAGTACTTC
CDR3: CASSSPGTGLGEQYF

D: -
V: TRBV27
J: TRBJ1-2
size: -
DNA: TGTGCCAGCAGTGTCCATGCATACTATGGCTACACCTTC
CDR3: CASSVHAYYGYTF

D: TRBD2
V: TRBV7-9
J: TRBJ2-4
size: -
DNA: TGTGCCAGCAGCCAAAGGGTAGCGGGAGGGGATGGAAACATTCAGTACTTC
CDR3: CASSQRVAGGDGNIQYF

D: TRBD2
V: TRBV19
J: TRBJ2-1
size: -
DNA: TGTGCCAGTAGGGAGCGGGAGAAGGGGTACAATGAGCAGTTCTTC
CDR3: CASREREKGYNEQFF

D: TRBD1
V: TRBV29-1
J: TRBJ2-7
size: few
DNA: TGCAGCGAGTCCGGGACAGGGGTTTTCTACGAGCAGTACTTC
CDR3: CSESGTGVFYEQYF

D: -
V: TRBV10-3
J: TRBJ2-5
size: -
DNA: TGTGCCATCAGTTCAACCGGGGCCCGGGCGGAGACCCAGTACTTC
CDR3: CAISSTGARAETQYF

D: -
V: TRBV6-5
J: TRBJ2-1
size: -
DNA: TGTGCCAGCAGTCTAAACTCCTTTAATGAGCAGTTCTTC
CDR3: CASSLNSFNEQFF

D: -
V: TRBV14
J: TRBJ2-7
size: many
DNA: TGTGCCAGCAGCTTTCCCCGTGGGGAGCAGTACTTC
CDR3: CASSFPRGEQYF

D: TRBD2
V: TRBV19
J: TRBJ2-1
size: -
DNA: TGTGCCAGTAGCATAGTCACCGCGGTAGCGGGAAGCAATGAGCAGTTCTTC
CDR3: CASSIVTAVAGSNEQFF

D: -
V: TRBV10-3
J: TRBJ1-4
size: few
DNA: TGTGCCATCAGTGACTTAGAATCAAATGAAAAACTGTTTTTT
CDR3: CAISDLESNEKLFF

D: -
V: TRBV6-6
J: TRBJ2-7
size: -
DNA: TGTGCAACGTTAGACCGAGGGTCCGACGAGCAGTACTTC
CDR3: CATLDRGSDEQYF

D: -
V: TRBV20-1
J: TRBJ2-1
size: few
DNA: TGCAGTGCTAGAGATTTACAGTCCAATGAGCAGTTCTTC
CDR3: CSARDLQSNEQFF

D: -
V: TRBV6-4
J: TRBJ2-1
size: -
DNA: TGTGCCAGCAGTGAGGGCCCTTACGGGGAGCAGTTCTTC
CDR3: CASSEGPYGEQFF

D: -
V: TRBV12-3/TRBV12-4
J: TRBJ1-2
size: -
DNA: TGTGCCAGCAGTTTTTCTTTCAATGGCTACACCTTC
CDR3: CASSFSFNGYTF

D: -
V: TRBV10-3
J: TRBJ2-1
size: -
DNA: TGTGCCATCAGGATAACAGGGGAGGGTGAGCAGTTCTTC
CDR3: CAIRITGEGEQFF

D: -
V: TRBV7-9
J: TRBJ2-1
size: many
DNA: TGTGCCAGCAGCTTAGCGAGGGGGGGTAGGGTAGGCAATGAGCAGTTCTTC
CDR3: CASSLARGGRVGNEQFF

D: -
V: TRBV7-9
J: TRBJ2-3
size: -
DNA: TGTGCCATTACTGGGGACACAGATACGCAGTATTTT
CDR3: CAITGDTDTQYF

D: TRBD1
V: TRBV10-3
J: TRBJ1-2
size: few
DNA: TGTGCCATCAGTGACAGACAGGGAAACTATGGCTACACCTTC
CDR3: CAISDRQGNYGYTF

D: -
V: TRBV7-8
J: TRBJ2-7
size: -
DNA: TGTGCCAGCAGCCCGCAGACATTCACCTACGAGCAGTACTTC
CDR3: CASSPQTFTYEQYF

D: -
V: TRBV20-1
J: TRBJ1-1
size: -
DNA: TGCAGTGCTAGAAATACGAACACTGAAGCTTTCTTT
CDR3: CSARNTNTEAFF

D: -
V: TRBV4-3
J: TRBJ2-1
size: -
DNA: TGCGCCAGCAGCCAAGAATCTAGGAATGAGCAGTTCTTC
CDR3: CASSQESRNEQFF

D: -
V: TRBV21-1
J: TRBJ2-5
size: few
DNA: TGTGCCAGGGACAAGCGGGGGGGTCTAGAGACCCAGTACTTC
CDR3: CARDKRGGLETQYF

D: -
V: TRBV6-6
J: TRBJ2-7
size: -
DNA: TGTGCCAGCAGTCGAAGTATACAGGGTGGGAACTACGAGCAGTACTTC
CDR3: CASSRSIQGGNYEQYF

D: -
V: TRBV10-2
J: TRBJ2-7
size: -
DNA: TGCGCCAGCAACATCGACGGAGGATTCTACGAGCAGTACTTC
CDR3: CASNIDGGFYEQYF

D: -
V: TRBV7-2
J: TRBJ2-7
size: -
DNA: TGTGCCAGCAGCTCGATTGGGGGAGGCGAGCAGTACTTC
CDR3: CASSSIGGGEQYF

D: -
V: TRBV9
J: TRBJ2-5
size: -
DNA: TGTGCCAGCAGCGTAGTAGGGGGGTTCCAAGAGACCCAGTACTTC
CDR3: CASSVVGGFQETQYF

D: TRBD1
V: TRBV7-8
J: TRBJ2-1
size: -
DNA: TGTGCCAGCAGCTTGGCCCGAAGACAGGGAAGGGCCAATGAGCAGTTCTTC
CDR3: CASSLARRQGRANEQFF

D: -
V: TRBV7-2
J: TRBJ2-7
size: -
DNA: TGTGCCAGCAGCTATAGTTTGGGGGCGGGGGAGCAGTACTTC
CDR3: CASSYSLGAGEQYF

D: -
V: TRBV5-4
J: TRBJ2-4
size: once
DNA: TGTGCCAGCAGCCTGCGCGGGACTGTCCCCACCGGTCCTATAGCCAAAAACATTCAGTACTTC
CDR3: CASSLRGTVPTGPIAKNIQYF

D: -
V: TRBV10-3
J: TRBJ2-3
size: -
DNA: TGTGCCATCAGTGAGTCCCGTGCGGCTAGCACAGATACGCAGTATTTT
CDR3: CAISESRAASTDTQYF

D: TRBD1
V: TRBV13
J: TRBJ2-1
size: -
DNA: TGTGCCAGCAGCTGGGGTAGGGGGCCAAACAATGAGCAGTTCTTC
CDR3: CASSWGRGPNNEQFF

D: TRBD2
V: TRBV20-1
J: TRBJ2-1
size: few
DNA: TGCAGTGCTAGTTCCGCTAGCGGGGGGACTTACAATGAGCAGTTCTTC
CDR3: CSASSASGGTYNEQFF

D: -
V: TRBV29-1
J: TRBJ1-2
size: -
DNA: TGCAGCGCTGACCTTGACAACTATGGCTACACCTTC
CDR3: CSADLDNYGYTF

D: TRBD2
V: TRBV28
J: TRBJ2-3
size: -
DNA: TGTGCCAGCGGTTTGACTAGCGGGAGAAATACGCAGTATTTT
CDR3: CASGLTSGRNTQYF

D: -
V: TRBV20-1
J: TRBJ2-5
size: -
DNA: TGCAGTACTAGAATCGTTGGGGTTGCAGAGACCCAGTACTTC
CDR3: CSTRIVGVAETQYF

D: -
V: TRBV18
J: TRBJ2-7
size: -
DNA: TGTGCCAGCTCACTTCGTCCGCGGGCGGCCTCCTACGAGCAGTACTTC
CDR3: CASSLRPRAASYEQYF

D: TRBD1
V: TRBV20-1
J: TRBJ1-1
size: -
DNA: TGCAGTGCAGGGGGCAGTAGGAACACTGAAGCTTTCTTT
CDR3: CSAGGSRNTEAFF

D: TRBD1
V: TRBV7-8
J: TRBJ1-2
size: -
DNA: TGTGCCAGCAGCCCTTACAGGGGTGGCTACACCTTC
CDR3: CASSPYRGGYTF

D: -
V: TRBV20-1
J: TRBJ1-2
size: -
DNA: TGCAGTGCTAGTGAAGACTACTATGGCTACACCTTC
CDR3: CSASEDYYGYTF

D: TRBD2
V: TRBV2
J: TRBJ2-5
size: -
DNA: TGTGCCAGCAGGGGCCCTGGGGGGGTAGGAGAGACCCAGTACTTC
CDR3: CASRGPGGVGETQYF

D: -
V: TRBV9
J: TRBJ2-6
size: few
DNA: TGTGCCAGCAGCGTCGGGACTGCTGGGGCCAACGTCCTGACTTTC
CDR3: CASSVGTAGANVLTF

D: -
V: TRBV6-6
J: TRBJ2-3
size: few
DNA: TGTGCCAGCAGTTATACTATAGGGCCCACAGATACGCAGTATTTT
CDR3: CASSYTIGPTDTQYF

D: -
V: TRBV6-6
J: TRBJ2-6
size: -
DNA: TGTGCCAGCAGTTCCGGTCCCCTAGGGGCCAACGTCCTGACTTTC
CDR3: CASSSGPLGANVLTF

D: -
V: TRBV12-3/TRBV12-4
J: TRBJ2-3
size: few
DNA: TGTGCCAGCAGTCAGGGACCCCCCCCGCAGTATTTT
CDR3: CASSQGPPPQYF

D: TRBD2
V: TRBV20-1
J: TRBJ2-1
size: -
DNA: TGCAGTGCTAGAAACCCGGGGGGACGGAATGAGCAGTTCTTC
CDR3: CSARNPGGRNEQFF

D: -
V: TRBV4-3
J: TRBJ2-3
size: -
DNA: TGCGCCAGCAGCATCAGACAGGCCACAGATACGCAGTATTTT
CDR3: CASSIRQATDTQYF

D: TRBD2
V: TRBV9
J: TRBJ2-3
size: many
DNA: TGTGCCAGCAGCCGAACCCAATATACTAGCGGGGTAACAGATACGCAGTATTTT
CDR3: CASSRTQYTSGVTDTQYF

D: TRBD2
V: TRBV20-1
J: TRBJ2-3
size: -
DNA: TGCAGTGCCGGGACTACATACTCAAATATAGATACGCAGTATTTT
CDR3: CSAGTTYSNIDTQYF

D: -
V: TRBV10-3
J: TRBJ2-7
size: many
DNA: TGTGCCATCAGCGATCACCTGGCAGGGGACGAGCAGTACTTC
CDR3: CAISDHLAGDEQYF

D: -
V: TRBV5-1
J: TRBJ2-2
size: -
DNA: TGCGCCAGCAGGCGAGGGGCCTCGAACACCGGGGAGCTGTTTTTT
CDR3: CASRRGASNTGELFF

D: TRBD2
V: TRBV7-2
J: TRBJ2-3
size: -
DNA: TGTGCCAGCAGTTATAACAGCGGGGGGAGGGATACGCAGTATTTT
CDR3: CASSYNSGGRDTQYF